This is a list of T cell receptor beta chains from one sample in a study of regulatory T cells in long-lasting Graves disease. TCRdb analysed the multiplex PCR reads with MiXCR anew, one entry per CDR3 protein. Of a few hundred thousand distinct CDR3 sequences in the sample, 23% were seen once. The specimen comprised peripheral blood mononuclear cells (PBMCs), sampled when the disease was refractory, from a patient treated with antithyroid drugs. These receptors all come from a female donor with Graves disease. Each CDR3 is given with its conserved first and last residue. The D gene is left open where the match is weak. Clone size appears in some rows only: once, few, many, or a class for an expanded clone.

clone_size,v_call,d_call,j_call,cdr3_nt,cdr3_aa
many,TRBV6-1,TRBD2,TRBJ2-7,TGTGCCAGCCAGGGACTAGCGGGAGCCGTGGGACGAGAGCAGTACTTC,CASQGLAGAVGREQYF
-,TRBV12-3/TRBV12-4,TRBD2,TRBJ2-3,TGTGCCAGCAGCCCCGGAATAAGCGGGAGTAGGTCAGATACGCAGTATTTT,CASSPGISGSRSDTQYF
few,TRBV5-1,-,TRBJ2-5,TGCGCCAGCAGCCGGGACCAACAAGAGACCCAGTACTTC,CASSRDQQETQYF
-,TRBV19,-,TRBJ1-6,TGTGCCAGTACCATGGGAGGACGCGATTCACCCCTCCACTTT,CASTMGGRDSPLHF
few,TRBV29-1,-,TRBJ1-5,TGCAGCGTTGTTCAACAGGGTGGTCAGCCCCAGCATTTT,CSVVQQGGQPQHF
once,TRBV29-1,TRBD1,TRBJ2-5,TGCAGCGCCGCGGGACAGGGTGGCGAGACCCAGTACTTC,CSAAGQGGETQYF
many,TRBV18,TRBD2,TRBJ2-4,TGTGCCAGCTCACCTGGGACTAGCGGAAACATTCAGTACTTC,CASSPGTSGNIQYF
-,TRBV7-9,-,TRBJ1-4,TGTGCCAGCAGCTTAGGGCTGGGAGCAACTAATGAAAAACTGTTTTTT,CASSLGLGATNEKLFF
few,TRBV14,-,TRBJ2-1,TGTGCCAGCAGCTACGGGCCCTACAATGAGCAGTTCTTC,CASSYGPYNEQFF
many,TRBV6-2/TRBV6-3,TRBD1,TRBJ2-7,TGTGCCAGCAGGATATCCGGGACAGGGGGGTTCGAGCAGTACTTC,CASRISGTGGFEQYF
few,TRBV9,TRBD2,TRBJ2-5,TGTGCCAGCAGCGTAGGAGCGGGAGCAGAGACCCAGTACTTC,CASSVGAGAETQYF
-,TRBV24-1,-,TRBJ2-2,TGTGCCACTGCTGGACTATCCCCCGGGGAGCTGTTTTTT,CATAGLSPGELFF
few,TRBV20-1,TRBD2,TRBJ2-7,TGCAGTGCTAGAGGAAAGAGCGGGAGGGCGGCCTACGAGCAGTACTTC,CSARGKSGRAAYEQYF
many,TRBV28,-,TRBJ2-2,TGTGCCAGCCGAGGTGCGGGCGCGAACACCGGGGAGCTGTTTTTT,CASRGAGANTGELFF
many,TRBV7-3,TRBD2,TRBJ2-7,TGTGCCAGCAGTATAGCGGGAGAAAACGAGCAGTACTTC,CASSIAGENEQYF
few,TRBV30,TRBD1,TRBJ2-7,TGTGCCTGGACACGGGACAGGGGACACGAGCAGTACTTC,CAWTRDRGHEQYF
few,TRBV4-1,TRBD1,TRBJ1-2,TGCGCCAGCAGCGCCTGGGAAGGACAGGAGGGAGCAGGCTACACCTTC,CASSAWEGQEGAGYTF
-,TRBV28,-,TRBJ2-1,TGTGCCAGCAGTTTCCGGAGGGGCTATGAGCAGTTCTTC,CASSFRRGYEQFF
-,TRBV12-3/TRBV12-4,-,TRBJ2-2,TGTGCCAGCAGCCTTCCGTTTCGCACCGGGGAGCTGTTTTTT,CASSLPFRTGELFF
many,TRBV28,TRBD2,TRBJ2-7,TGTGCCAGCAGTTTATCGGGGGGTCTAGGTAGGTCCTACGAGCAGTACTTC,CASSLSGGLGRSYEQYF
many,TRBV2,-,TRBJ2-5,TGTGCCAGCATGGGCCGTGGACAGTTCGGGGAGACCCAGTACTTC,CASMGRGQFGETQYF
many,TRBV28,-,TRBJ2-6,TGTGCCAGCAGTTGGGGGGCCAACGTCCTGACTTTC,CASSWGANVLTF
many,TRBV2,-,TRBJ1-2,TGTGCCAGCGGACCGACCCGGGACGGAGCTAACTATGGCTACACCTTC,CASGPTRDGANYGYTF
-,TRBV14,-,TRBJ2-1,TGTGCCAGCAGCCAAGTGACTAGACCCCCCACCAATGAGCAGTTCTTC,CASSQVTRPPTNEQFF
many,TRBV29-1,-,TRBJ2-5,TGCAGCGTTGTCGGGAGCGGAGAGACCCAGTACTTC,CSVVGSGETQYF
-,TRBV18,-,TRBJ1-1,TGTGCCAGCTCAACCAAAAATTTGGGAAACACTGAAGCTTTCTTT,CASSTKNLGNTEAFF
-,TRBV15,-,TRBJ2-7,TGTGCCACCAGCAGAGATCACAGTTCTAGCGAGCAGTACTTC,CATSRDHSSSEQYF
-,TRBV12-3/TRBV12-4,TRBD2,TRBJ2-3,TGTGCCAGCAGTGCCGGGACTAGCGCAGATACGCAGTATTTT,CASSAGTSADTQYF
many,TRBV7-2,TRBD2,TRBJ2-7,TGTGCCAGCAGCTTGAGGGGTTGGCCTAGCGGGACCTACGAGCAGTACTTC,CASSLRGWPSGTYEQYF
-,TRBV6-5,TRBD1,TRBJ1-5,TGTGCCAGCAGTTCAGCTCCCGGGACAGGGGGCAGGCGCAATCAGCCCCAGCATTTT,CASSSAPGTGGRRNQPQHF
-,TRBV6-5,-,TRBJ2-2,TGTGCCAGCAGTTACTCGAGGTCAGGAGCCGCGAACACCGGGGAGCTGTTTTTT,CASSYSRSGAANTGELFF
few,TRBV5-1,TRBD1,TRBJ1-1,TGCGCCAGCAGCTTGACTCCGGGACAGGGAACTGAAGCTTTCTTT,CASSLTPGQGTEAFF
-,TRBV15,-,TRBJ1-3,TGTGCCACCAGCAGAGATCGTGGGCTCGGAAACACCATATATTTT,CATSRDRGLGNTIYF
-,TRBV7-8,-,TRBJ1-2,TGTGCCAGCAGCTTGGGACGGATCCCCGATGGCTACACCTTC,CASSLGRIPDGYTF
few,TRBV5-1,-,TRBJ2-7,TGCGCCAGCAGCTCCGACCCGTGGGAAACCTACGAGCAGTACTTC,CASSSDPWETYEQYF
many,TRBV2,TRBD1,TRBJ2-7,TGTGCCAGCGACCGGGACAGGGGGGACGAGCAGTACTTC,CASDRDRGDEQYF